The 6 T cell receptor beta chains below all came from one sample that was sequenced in a study of OX40 agonist ivuxolimab in advanced cancers. The table came from immunoSEQ multiplex PCR; TCRdb's copy has only in-frame clones and leaves some out. The sample includes some 77,000 clones, over 85% of them seen just once. The sequencing here drew on CD4+ or CD8+ T cells sorted from blood, taken in a trial of the OX40 agonist ivuxolimab. These receptors all stem from an adult with an advanced solid tumor such as melanoma, head and neck, liver or kidney cancer.

This chain joins TRBV11-2 and TRBJ2-1, with TRBD2 identical over 9 bases. The length of the CDR3 is 15 residues. In germline, CDR1 is SGHAT, CDR2 FQNNGV. V was pared by 5 bases and J by 4 bases, with 6 bases of the junction left unmatched. The CDR3 nucleotides read TGTGCCAGCAGCAATCTAGCGGGGCGGTACAATGAGCAGTTCTTC. Protein product: CASSNLAGRYNEQFF.

This chain links TRBV28 with TRBJ2-5, with 10 bases fitting TRBD2. Unmatched junction bases numbered 16, after V lost 6 bases and J lost 3 bases. There are 18 residues in the CDR3. Germline V lookup: CDR1 MDHEN, CDR2 SYDVKM. CDR3 DNA: TGTGCCAGCAGCTGCCGCGGGACAGATGGACTAGCGGAAGAGACCCAGTACTTC. Its protein is CASSCRGTDGLAEETQYF. The entire variable domain, with the rest obtained from reference TRBV28 and TRBJ2-5, is as follows: DVKVTQSSRYLVKRTGEKVFLECVQDMDHENMFWYRQDPGLGLRLIYFSYDVKMKEKGDIPEGYSVSREKKERFSLILESASTNQTSMYLCASSCRGTDGLAEETQYFGPGTRLLVL.

J is TRBJ2-5 and V is TRBV25-1; 11 nucleotides align to TRBD2. The ends lost 4 bases at V and 5 bases at J; junction bases unmatched: 9. Germline CDR1 reads MGHDK; CDR2 reads SYGVNS. The CDR3 loop spans 16 amino acids. The CDR3 region is CASSGLTSGSAETQYF. CDR3 nucleotides: TGTGCCAGCAGTGGTCTAACTAGCGGGAGTGCGGAGACCCAGTACTTC.

The CDR3 region has the DNA TGTGCCAGCTCACCGCCAGGGGGAAACACCATATATTTT. This codes for CASSPPGGNTIYF. V is TRBV18 and J is TRBJ1-3; possibly TRBD1 for D (5 bases). Per the germline V gene, CDR1 is KGHSH and CDR2 is LQKENI. Trimming pared 3 bases from V and 4 bases from J, leaving 7 bases between. The CDR3 runs to 13 residues.

This chain joins TRBV10-3 and TRBJ2-7; tentative D call: TRBD1 (5 bases). This CDR3 is 11 amino acids long. Trimming shortened V by 10 bases and J by 3 bases, and 10 bases separated the two germline ends. Germline CDR1 reads ENHRY; CDR2 reads SYGVKD. CDR3 in DNA: TGTGCCACGCAGGGTTTCTACGAGCAGTACTTC. Protein product: CATQGFYEQYF.

The chain has TRBV6-1 and TRBJ2-7, with 9 bases identical to TRBD2. CDR1 and CDR2 from the germline V gene are MNHNS and SASEGT. CDR3 length: 14 residues. J lost 0 bases, V lost 7 bases, and 4 bases had no gene match. The chain's CDR3 is CASTVAGASYEQYF. CDR3 DNA: TGTGCCAGCACGGTAGCGGGGGCCTCCTACGAGCAGTACTTC.